The 26 T cell receptor beta chains in this list originate from one sample, sequenced in a study of Graves' ophthalmopathy and Graves' hyperthyroidism. RNA transcripts provided the template for amplifying TCR beta CDR3 regions. RT-PCR was first run with HTBI primers, then multiplex PCR in a second round. TCRdb re-derived calls from the multiplex PCR reads in MiXCR, one entry per CDR3 protein. The sample records over a million distinct CDR3 sequences, 35% to 40% being singletons. The material sequenced was peripheral blood or thyroid tissue (not recorded which). These receptors all stem from an adult man with Graves' hyperthyroidism.

The chain couples TRBV4-3 to TRBJ2-5; 15 bases align to TRBD2. With 5 bases clipped from V and 4 bases from J, the junction kept 8 bases outside the gene matches. The CDR3 consists of 17 residues. Germline lookup yields CDR1 LGHNA and CDR2 YSLEER. CDR3 protein: CASSVRTSGGAGETQYF. The CDR3 nucleotides read TGCGCCAGCAGCGTGCGGACTAGCGGGGGGGCCGGAGAGACCCAGTACTTC.

This clonotype was picked up a small number of times. This chain uses TRBV19 with TRBJ2-7; the match to TRBD1 covers 8 bases. V shed 5 bases and J 2 bases; nucleotides not matched to a gene: 5. From germline, CDR1 is LNHDA and CDR2 SQIVND (reference sequence). The CDR3 has 14 amino acids. CDR3 protein: CASSRNRGAYEQYF. The DNA for the CDR3 is TGTGCCAGTAGTCGAAACAGGGGGGCCTACGAGCAGTACTTC. Complete variable domain (other parts from reference TRBV19 and TRBJ2-7): DGGITQSPKYLFRKEGQNVTLSCEQNLNHDAMYWYRQDPGQGLRLIYYSQIVNDFQKGDIAEGYSVSREKKESFPLTVTSAQKNPTAFYLCASSRNRGAYEQYFGPGTRLTVT.

This clonotype was recorded a few times. The chain employs TRBV12-3 or TRBV12-4 and TRBJ1-5; D not resolved. There are 12 residues in the CDR3. Trimming cost V 5 bases and J 11 bases, with 13 bases left between them. The CDR3 bases are TGTGCCAGCAGTCCGGGCCAAGAGACCCAGCATTTT. This translates into CASSPGQETQHF.

Comment on this clonotype: A read error may be the cause here, since a much bigger clone is one base away. The chain is built from TRBV5-1 and TRBJ1-1; 7 bases line up with TRBD1. This CDR3 comprises 15 residues. The V segment lost 3 bases and the J segment 5 bases; nucleotides outside the gene matches: 10. Germline values: CDR1 SGHRS, CDR2 YFSETQ. Here the CDR3 reads CASSSGQNVGTEAFF. In nucleotides, the CDR3 is TGCGCCAGCAGCTCGGGACAGAACGTGGGGACTGAAGCTTTCTTT.

The V and J genes are TRBV12-3 or TRBV12-4 and TRBJ2-3, with D possibly TRBD2 on 6 matching bases. V was cut by 1 base and J by 3 bases, with 8 bases left in between. The CDR3 runs 14 residues. CDR3 DNA: TGTGCCAGCAGTTTAGTGGACTATACAGATACGCAGTATTTT. Protein product: CASSLVDYTDTQYF.

The rearrangement uses TRBV6-1 and TRBJ1-1; D not certain. V lost 7 bases to trimming and J lost 4 bases, with 10 bases between them. The V gene's germline CDR1 is MNHNS and CDR2 SASEGT. The CDR3 is made up of 12 amino acids. In nucleotides, the CDR3 is TGTGCCAGCACTCCAATGAGCACTGAAGCTTTCTTT. Residues: CASTPMSTEAFF.

This clonotype occurred once. The J gene is TRBJ2-1, the V gene TRBV10-3; 12 nucleotides line up with TRBD2. V lost 4 bases, J lost 0 bases, and 4 bases stayed unmatched. The CDR3 is 17 residues long. The germline V gene has CDR1 ENHRY and CDR2 SYGVKD. The CDR3 sequence is CAISASLAGGSYNEQFF. The CDR3 DNA sequence: TGTGCCATCAGTGCCTCACTAGCGGGGGGCTCCTACAATGAGCAGTTCTTC.

Concerning this clonotype: A much larger clone lies a single base off, so this may be a read error. This chain connects TRBV7-2 to TRBJ1-1, with a possible D match to TRBD1 (6 bases). Trimming took 0 bases from V and 3 from J, leaving 14 bases between them. Per germline, CDR1 SGHTA and CDR2 FQGNSA. This CDR3 region has 16 residues. CDR3 sequence reads: CASSLAWGRWDTEAFF. The CDR3 coding sequence is TGTGCCAGCAGCTTAGCTTGGGGGCGGTGGGACACTGAAGCTTTCTTT.

This clonotype was detected ten times or more. The chain employs TRBV30 and TRBJ1-2; 9 bases map to TRBD1. The V gene end was trimmed by 5 bases and the J gene end by 2 bases; junction bases not matched to a gene: 12. The germline V gene encodes CDR1 GTSNPN and CDR2 SVGIG (reference sequence). The CDR3 is 16 residues long. Here the CDR3 reads CAWYRDRAHPNYGYTF. The DNA of the CDR3 is TGTGCCTGGTATCGGGACAGGGCCCACCCCAACTATGGCTACACCTTC.

The chain uses TRBV7-9 and TRBJ2-7; no reliable D call. V lost 6 bases and J 1 base, leaving 16 bases between the germline ends. Germline CDR1 is SEHNR and CDR2 is FQNEAQ (reference sequence). The CDR3 totals 15 residues. Here the CDR3 DNA reads TGTGCCAGCAGTTCCGGGCAGGTTAAGTCCTACGAGCAGTACTTC. It yields the protein CASSSGQVKSYEQYF.

This clonotype has ten or more counts. The chain carries TRBV4-1 and TRBJ1-1; no definite D call. The CDR3 spans 15 residues. Germline V gives CDR1 MGHRA, CDR2 YSYEKL. Trimming shortened V by 0 bases and J by 0 bases, and 8 bases separated the two germline ends. The CDR3 here is CASSQEPSMNTEAFF. As DNA, the CDR3 is TGCGCCAGCAGCCAAGAGCCCAGCATGAACACTGAAGCTTTCTTT.

This clonotype was observed a handful of times. The V call is TRBV5-4, the J call TRBJ1-1; the D is unclear. The germline CDR1 and CDR2 sequences are SGHNT and YYREEE (reference sequence). Deletions cut 4 bases from V and 4 bases from J, with 17 bases between. There are 15 residues in the CDR3. The CDR3 protein is CASSVGTRRGTEAFF. In DNA, the CDR3 is TGTGCCAGCAGCGTAGGAACGCGACGGGGCACTGAAGCTTTCTTT.

V is TRBV15 and J is TRBJ2-2; tentatively, D is TRBD2 (6 bases). The CDR3 length is 17 residues. CDR1 and CDR2 from the germline V gene are LNHNV and YYDKDF (reference sequence). V lost 5 bases and J 7 bases, leaving 23 bases between the germline ends. The CDR3 DNA follows: TGTGCCACCAGCGACCCGGTGGAGGAGGGCCGGGGCGGGGAGCTGTTTTTT. Protein sequence: CATSDPVEEGRGGELFF. The variable domain in full, completed from reference TRBV15 and TRBJ2-2, reads DAMVIQNPRYQVTQFGKPVTLSCSQTLNHNVMYWYQQKSSQAPKLLFHYYDKDFNNEADTPDNFQSRRPNTSFCFLDIRSPGLGDTAMYLCATSDPVEEGRGGELFFGEGSRLTVL.

DNA for the CDR3: TGTGCCAGCAGTTTCGGCGGGAGCGCAGATACGCAGTATTTT. Amino acid sequence: CASSFGGSADTQYF. The V and J genes are TRBV12-3 or TRBV12-4 and TRBJ2-3; TRBD2 aligns across 7 bases. The CDR3 spans 14 residues. J was trimmed by 4 bases and V by 3 bases; bases with no gene match: 4.

This chain uses TRBV7-3 with TRBJ1-2; D is possibly TRBD1 (5 bases). Deletions cut 5 bases from V and 2 bases from J, with 12 bases between. There are 14 residues in the CDR3. Germline V gives CDR1 SGHTA, CDR2 FQGTGA. In DNA form, the CDR3 reads TGTGCCAGCAGCGCGGGACCCTTAAACTATGGCTACACCTTC. The encoded protein is CASSAGPLNYGYTF. The complete variable domain, with remaining parts taken from reference TRBV7-3 and TRBJ1-2, reads GAGVSQTPSNKVTEKGKYVELRCDPISGHTALYWYRQSLGQGPEFLIYFQGTGAADDSGLPNDRFFAVRPEGSVSTLKIQRTERGDSAVYLCASSAGPLNYGYTFGSGTRLTVV.

This chain connects TRBV29-1 to TRBJ2-5; D tentatively fits TRBD1 or TRBD2 (5 bases each). Trimming left V 2 bases short and J 4 bases short, with 11 bases between. The V gene's germline CDR1 is SQVTM and CDR2 ANQGSEA. The CDR3 is 13 residues long. CDR3 sequence: CSVETRDRETQYF. CDR3 sequence (DNA): TGCAGCGTTGAAACTAGGGACCGAGAGACCCAGTACTTC.

The table lists this clonotype with a few counts. The chain has TRBV10-3 and TRBJ1-1; 11 nucleotides line up with TRBD1. The CDR3 has 16 residues. Losses at the gene ends were 4 bases for V and 1 base for J; bases not matched to a gene: 5. Germline V lookup: CDR1 ENHRY, CDR2 SYGVKD. The CDR3 here is CAISAGTGGRNTEAFF. In DNA, the CDR3 is TGTGCCATCAGTGCCGGGACAGGGGGTAGGAACACTGAAGCTTTCTTT.

In its sample, this clonotype was seen many times. The chain couples TRBV5-1 to TRBJ2-7; D perhaps matches TRBD1 (5 bases). Trimming took off 6 bases at V and 6 bases at J, with 19 bases between the two ends. This CDR3 spans 14 amino acids. Germline V gives CDR1 SGHRS, CDR2 YFSETQ. In DNA form, the CDR3 reads TGCGCCAGCATCGAGGAAGGGGTCCGAGGCGAGCAGTACTTC. This gives the protein CASIEEGVRGEQYF.

The V and J genes are TRBV27 and TRBJ1-5; D uncertain. V gave up 0 bases and J gave up 5 bases, with 11 bases separating them. CDR3 length: 15 residues. From germline, CDR1 is MNHEY and CDR2 SMNVEV (reference sequence). CDR3 bases: TGTGCCAGCAGTTTATCGCCAGGTGGGGATCAGCCCCAGCATTTT. This translates into CASSLSPGGDQPQHF.

This clonotype was seen repeatedly, ten times or more. The chain couples TRBV4-3 to TRBJ2-7, with D maybe TRBD2 (6 bases). Germline lookup yields CDR1 LGHNA and CDR2 YSLEER. The V end was cut by 0 bases, the J end by 2 bases, with 11 bases between. This CDR3 spans 15 amino acids. The CDR3 DNA follows: TGCGCCAGCAGCCAAGATAAGGGGAGGACCTACGAGCAGTACTTC. This gives the protein CASSQDKGRTYEQYF.

V gene TRBV10-3 combines with J gene TRBJ2-7; TRBD2 matches at 13 bases. The CDR3 contains 16 residues. The J segment lost 5 bases and the V segment lost 6 bases, leaving 10 bases of the junction unmatched. CDR1 is ENHRY, CDR2 SYGVKD, per germline. CDR3 region: CAISAAGTSGTHEQYF. In DNA form, the CDR3 reads TGTGCCATCAGCGCCGCCGGGACTAGCGGGACCCACGAGCAGTACTTC.

This chain uses TRBV6-5 with TRBJ1-2; no definite D call. V was trimmed by 6 bases and J by 2 bases, leaving 28 bases between them. CDR3 length: 19 residues. Germline CDR1 and CDR2: MNHEY and SVGAGI. The CDR3 is CASREDPGAYWMNNYGYTF. The CDR3 DNA sequence: TGTGCCAGCAGAGAAGATCCGGGAGCCTACTGGATGAACAACTATGGCTACACCTTC.

This clonotype was seen at least ten times. The J gene is TRBJ2-5, the V gene TRBV20-1; D ambiguous. The CDR3 runs to 12 residues. Per the germline V gene, CDR1 is DFQATT and CDR2 is SNEGSKA (reference sequence). Trimming left V 3 bases short and J 5 bases short, with 10 bases between. The CDR3 loop reads CSARTLLETQYF. CDR3 sequence (DNA): TGCAGTGCTAGGACACTTTTGGAGACCCAGTACTTC.

There are many counts of this clonotype. CDR3: CASSVGTYQRELFF. The CDR3 DNA follows: TGTGCCAGCAGCGTCGGGACATATCAGAGGGAGCTGTTTTTT. The V and J genes are TRBV7-2 and TRBJ2-2; D is possibly TRBD1 (6 bases). Germline CDR1 SGHTA, CDR2 FQGNSA. V was pared by 5 bases and J by 9 bases, with 16 bases between. The CDR3 consists of 14 residues.

The rearrangement uses TRBV5-6 and TRBJ1-2; D remains unclear. Germline CDR1 SGHDT, CDR2 YYEEEE. Trimming stripped 2 bases from V and 3 bases from J, with 14 bases between. This CDR3 has 15 amino acids. The CDR3 DNA sequence: TGTGCCAGCAGCTTAGGGCAGTCAACCCACTATGGCTACACCTTC. Translated, it gives CASSLGQSTHYGYTF.

The CDR3 loop is CASSLSAGSLALHF. The DNA for the CDR3 is TGTGCCAGCAGTTTGTCGGCGGGCAGTTTAGCCCTCCACTTT. The V call is TRBV27, the J call TRBJ1-6; D not certain. The CDR3 extends over 14 amino acids. The germline V gene has CDR1 MNHEY and CDR2 SMNVEV (reference sequence). V was trimmed by 3 bases and J by 14 bases, leaving 17 bases between them.